This TCR beta chain was identified during a study of blood T cell repertoires in COVID-19. The overall study: COVID-19 samples, acute and convalescent, were from the United States, Italy and Spain. PBMCs, B-cell-depleted T cells, or T cells were the source of the cDNA or gDNA that made up the material.

Measured with immunoSEQ multiplex PCR; TCRdb has only the in-frame clones, and not every one. The sample lists 300,000 to 350,000 clones, roughly 90% occurring once. Participant reports of clinical history set cohort assignment. V lost 2 bases and J 2 bases, leaving 11 bases between the germline ends. This CDR3 has 15 amino acids. Germline assignment: CDR1 SGHRS and CDR2 YFSETQ. Sequencing was performed on PBMCs or T cells enriched from blood (not recorded which). The TCR comes from a young woman with acute COVID-19. The J gene is TRBJ2-4, the V gene TRBV5-1; D perhaps matches TRBD1 (6 bases). The CDR3 here is CASSFTQGSKNIQYF. Here the CDR3 DNA reads TGCGCCAGCAGCTTCACCCAGGGGTCCAAAAACATTCAGTACTTC.